The text below deals with one T cell receptor (beta chain). What it recognizes is unknown. This sample stems from a study of identical twins. Study-wide results and limits: Beta out-of-frame sequences showed weaker excess twin sharing. It was out-of-frame TCR alpha sharing in monozygotic twins that models underestimated. The conclusions drew on cross-sectional statistical analysis instead of tracking the same donors. Cord blood beta clonotypes that were abundant carried fewer insertions, and memory repertoires showed no such trend.

TCRdb used MiXCR to reprocess the 5' RACE reads, holding one entry per CDR3 protein. This table holds about 920,000 distinct CDR3 sequences, roughly an eighth found once. The CDR3 has 18 residues. Germline V lookup: CDR1 MGHRA, CDR2 YSYEKL. V dropped 1 base and J dropped 2 bases, with 21 bases sitting between them. These sequences were also reported in another study, on yellow fever vaccine responses in identical twins.

The J gene is TRBJ2-7, the V gene TRBV4-1; either TRBD1 or TRBD2 may fit D (6 bases each). The receptor was derived from a woman aged 18-30 years in good health. Sequenced: PBMCs. Here the CDR3 DNA reads TGCGCCAGCAGCCAAGCCCGGACAGCTCCGGGACTCACCTACGAGCAGTACTTC. Its protein is CASSQARTAPGLTYEQYF.